This T cell receptor beta chain was recovered during a study of cytomegalovirus exposure and HLA in healthy donors. Use of 60 Vbeta and 13 Jbeta primers characterized the PCR. Data came from immunoSEQ multiplex PCR; TCRdb stores just in-frame clones and leaves some out. The data hold some 80,000 clones, with about four fifths observed a single time. The sequence was collected from a young man in good health and CMV-seropositive. The specimen sequenced was PBMCs.

The CDR3 sequence: CASCRGTEAFF. The CDR3 DNA sequence: TGTGCCAGCTGTAGGGGTACTGAAGCTTTCTTT. V gene TRBV28 combines with J gene TRBJ1-1, with D maybe TRBD1 (5 bases). The CDR3 extends over 11 amino acids. Germline lookup yields CDR1 MDHEN and CDR2 SYDVKM. V dropped 8 bases and J dropped 5 bases, with 9 bases sitting between them.